One and the same sample provided the 15 T cell receptor beta chains below, sequenced in a study of cytomegalovirus exposure and HLA in healthy donors. This PCR relied on a set of 60 Vbeta primers and 13 Jbeta primers. Generated by immunoSEQ multiplex PCR, the TCRdb table keeps only in-frame clones and is missing some. Here the sample spans roughly 120,000 clones, 55% to 75% being singletons. The sample was PBMCs. Receptors originate from a woman aged 40-49 years in good health and CMV-seropositive.

This clone was counted once. The chain uses TRBV7-9 and TRBJ2-2; D not resolved. CDR3 size: 16 residues. Trimming shortened V by 5 bases and J by 2 bases, and 15 bases separated the two germline ends. Germline CDR1 SEHNR, CDR2 FQNEAQ (reference sequence). The CDR3 nucleotides are TGTGCCAGCAGCCTTTCGTGGGCCCAAAACACCGGGGAGCTGTTTTTT. This sequence encodes CASSLSWAQNTGELFF.

The V call is TRBV6-5, the J call TRBJ2-2; weak D call: TRBD1 (6 bases). The ends were cut back, 4 bases at V and 3 bases at J, with 15 bases in the middle. Germline CDR1 MNHEY, CDR2 SVGAGI. The CDR3 contains 16 residues. In nucleotides, the CDR3 is TGTGCCAGCAGTTCCCTATGGGGGCGGCACACCGGGGAGCTGTTTTTT. Amino acids: CASSSLWGRHTGELFF.

DNA of the CDR3: TGTGCCATCAGTGACGGTACTAGCACAGATACGCAGTATTTT. Protein: CAISDGTSTDTQYF. This chain joins TRBV10-3 and TRBJ2-3, with D unclear. The germline CDR1 and CDR2 sequences are ENHRY and SYGVKD. This CDR3 spans 14 amino acids. V was pared by 3 bases and J by 0 bases, with 7 bases between.

The table lists this clone with a few counts. The V call is TRBV5-1, the J call TRBJ1-3; 7 bases fit TRBD1. This CDR3 spans 15 amino acids. The V gene end was trimmed by 4 bases and the J gene end by 1 base; junction bases not matched to a gene: 5. Germline CDR1 reads SGHRS; CDR2 reads YFSETQ. Here the CDR3 DNA reads TGCGCCAGCAGCCCCTCGGGACAGTCTGGAAACACCATATATTTT. This codes for CASSPSGQSGNTIYF.

This clone was observed a few times. The rearrangement links TRBV7-2 to TRBJ1-1, with TRBD1 identical over 9 bases. V gave up 5 bases and J gave up 10 bases; unmatched junction bases: 8. The CDR3 has 13 amino acids. Germline V gene sequence: CDR1 SGHTA, CDR2 FQGNSA. As DNA, the CDR3 is TGTGCCAGCAGCATCTCCGGGACAGGGAGAGCTTTCTTT. Translating it yields CASSISGTGRAFF.

The CDR3 reads CASSLTGTGYGDTQYF. The DNA of the CDR3 is TGTGCCAGCAGCCTGACCGGGACAGGGTATGGAGATACGCAGTATTTT. J is TRBJ2-3 and V is TRBV7-2; 9 bases fit TRBD1. The length of the CDR3 is 16 residues. V gave up 5 bases and J gave up 5 bases; unmatched junction bases: 11. CDR1 SGHTA and CDR2 FQGNSA come from the germline V gene.

The chain joins TRBV7-2 to TRBJ1-6; the D gene is possibly TRBD1 (6 bases). This CDR3 region has 13 residues. Germline loops: CDR1 SGHTA, CDR2 FQGNSA. The V and J ends lost 6 bases and 8 bases respectively, with 11 bases between them. The CDR3 DNA follows: TGTGCCAGCAGGAAGAACAGGGATTCACCCCTCCACTTT. It codes for CASRKNRDSPLHF.

V gene TRBV7-2 combines with J gene TRBJ2-3; maybe TRBD1 (6 bases). Germline V lookup: CDR1 SGHTA, CDR2 FQGNSA. Trimming stripped 3 bases from V and 2 bases from J, with 9 bases between. CDR3 length equals 14 residues. CDR3 DNA sequence: TGTGCCAGCAGCTTTACAGGGTACACAGATACGCAGTATTTT. This translates into CASSFTGYTDTQYF.

The chain uses TRBV14 and TRBJ1-1; weak D call: TRBD1 (5 bases). This CDR3 spans 14 amino acids. Germline CDR1 SGHDN, CDR2 FVKESK. The germline V and J ends were trimmed by 2 bases and 6 bases, with 13 bases remaining between them. The CDR3 DNA follows: TGTGCCAGCAGCCAACAGGGTAAGGGTGCTGAAGCTTTCTTT. Its protein is CASSQQGKGAEAFF.

This clone has just a few counts. The rearrangement joins TRBV14 to TRBJ1-2; TRBD1 aligns across 7 bases. CDR1 is SGHDN and CDR2 is FVKESK in the germline V gene. After removal of 3 bases from V and 4 bases from J, the junction contained 5 bases not matched to a gene. This CDR3 is built from 14 residues. CDR3 DNA sequence: TGTGCCAGCAGCCACCTGGGACAGATCTATGGCTACACCTTC. Translating it yields CASSHLGQIYGYTF.

The gene calls are TRBV7-8 and TRBJ2-1; 9 bases fit TRBD2. CDR1 and CDR2 (germline): SGHVS, FQNEAQ. This CDR3 comprises 17 residues. J was trimmed by 3 bases and V by 1 base; bases with no gene match: 7. CDR3 sequence: CASSLEGERGVYNEQFF. In nucleotides, the CDR3 is TGTGCCAGCAGCTTAGAGGGGGAGCGGGGGGTCTACAATGAGCAGTTCTTC.

The rearrangement links TRBV7-2 to TRBJ1-5, with D possibly TRBD1 on 6 matching bases. V shed 5 bases and J shed 7 bases, with 15 bases lying between them. Germline V gene data show CDR1 as SGHTA and CDR2 as FQGNSA. The CDR3 length is 14 residues. CDR3 nucleotide sequence: TGTGCCAGCAGCCCAGACTGGGGGCCACAGCCCCAGCATTTT. This codes for CASSPDWGPQPQHF.

This clone was seen only a few times. The rearrangement joins TRBV9 to TRBJ1-1, with D tentatively TRBD1 (6 bases). Germline-derived CDR1 and CDR2 are SGDLS and YYNGEE. The CDR3 sequence is 14 residues long. V lost 3 bases and J 5 bases, leaving 14 bases between the germline ends. CDR3 protein: CASSGQLQGTEAFF. CDR3 DNA sequence: TGTGCCAGCAGCGGCCAGCTGCAGGGGACTGAAGCTTTCTTT.

The V and J genes are TRBV27 and TRBJ1-5; D is undetermined. The V end lost 7 bases, the J end lost 0 bases, and 13 bases lay between the germline ends. Germline V lookup: CDR1 MNHEY, CDR2 SMNVEV (reference sequence). The CDR3 is 15 amino acids. The CDR3 DNA reads TGTGCCAGCAACTCGAGAAGACATAGCAATCAGCCCCAGCATTTT. This encodes CASNSRRHSNQPQHF.

V and J are TRBV5-1 and TRBJ1-1; 7 bases are a match to TRBD1. This CDR3 contains 15 residues. V shed 4 bases, J shed 7 bases, and the junction held 13 bases outside the gene matches. Germline CDR1 SGHRS, CDR2 YFSETQ. CDR3 nucleotides: TGCGCCAGCAGCCGACAGGGCCCCGGGAGAGATGAAGCTTTCTTT. This gives the protein CASSRQGPGRDEAFF.